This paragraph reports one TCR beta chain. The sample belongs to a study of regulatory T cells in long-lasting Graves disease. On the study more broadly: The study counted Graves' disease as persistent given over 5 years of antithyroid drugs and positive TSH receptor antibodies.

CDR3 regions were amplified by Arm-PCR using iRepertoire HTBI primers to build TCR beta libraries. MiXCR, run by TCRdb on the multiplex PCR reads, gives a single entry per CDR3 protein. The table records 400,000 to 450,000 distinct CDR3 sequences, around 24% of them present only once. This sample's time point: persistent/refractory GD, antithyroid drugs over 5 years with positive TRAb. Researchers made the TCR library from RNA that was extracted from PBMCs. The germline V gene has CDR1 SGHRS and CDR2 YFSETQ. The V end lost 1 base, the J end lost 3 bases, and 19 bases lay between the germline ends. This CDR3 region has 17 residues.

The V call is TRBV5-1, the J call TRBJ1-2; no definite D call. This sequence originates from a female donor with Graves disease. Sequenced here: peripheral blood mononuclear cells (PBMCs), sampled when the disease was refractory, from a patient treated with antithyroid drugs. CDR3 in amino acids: CASSLLGEPGVDYGYTF. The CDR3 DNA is TGCGCCAGCAGCTTGTTAGGAGAACCGGGCGTCGACTATGGCTACACCTTC.